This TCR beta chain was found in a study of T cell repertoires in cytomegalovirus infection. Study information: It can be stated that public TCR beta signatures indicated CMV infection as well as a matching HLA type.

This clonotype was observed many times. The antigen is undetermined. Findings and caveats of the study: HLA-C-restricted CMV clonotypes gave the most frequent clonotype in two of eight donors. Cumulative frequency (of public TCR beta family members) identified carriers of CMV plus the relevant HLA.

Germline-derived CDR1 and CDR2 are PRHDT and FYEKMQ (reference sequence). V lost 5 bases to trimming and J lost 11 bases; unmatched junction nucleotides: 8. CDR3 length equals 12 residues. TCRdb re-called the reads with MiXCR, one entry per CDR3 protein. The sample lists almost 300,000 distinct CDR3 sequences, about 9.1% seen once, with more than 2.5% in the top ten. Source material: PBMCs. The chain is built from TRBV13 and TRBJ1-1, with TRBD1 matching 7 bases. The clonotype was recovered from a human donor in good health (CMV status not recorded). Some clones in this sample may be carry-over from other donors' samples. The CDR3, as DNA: TGTGCCAGCAGCCCCCGGGACAGTGGTGCTTTCTTT. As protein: CASSPRDSGAFF.